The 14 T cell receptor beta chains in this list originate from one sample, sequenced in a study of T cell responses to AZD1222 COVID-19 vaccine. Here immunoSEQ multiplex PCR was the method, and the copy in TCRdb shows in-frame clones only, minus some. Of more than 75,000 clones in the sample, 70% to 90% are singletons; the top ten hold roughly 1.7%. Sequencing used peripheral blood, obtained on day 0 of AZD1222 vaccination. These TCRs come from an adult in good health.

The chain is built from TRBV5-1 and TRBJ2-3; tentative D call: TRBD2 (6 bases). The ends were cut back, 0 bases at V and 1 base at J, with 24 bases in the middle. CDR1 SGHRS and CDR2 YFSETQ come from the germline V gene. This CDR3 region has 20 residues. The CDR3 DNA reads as TGCGCCAGCAGCTTGGTGTACTGGGGCGGGGCCGGCCTTCGCACAGATACGCAGTATTTT. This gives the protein CASSLVYWGGAGLRTDTQYF.

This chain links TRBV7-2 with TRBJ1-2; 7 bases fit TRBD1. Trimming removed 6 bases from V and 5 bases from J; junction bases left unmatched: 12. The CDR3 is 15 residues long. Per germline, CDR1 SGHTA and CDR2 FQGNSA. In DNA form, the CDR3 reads TGTGCCAGCAGTTTCTCCCTCGGGACAGCTTATGGCTACACCTTC. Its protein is CASSFSLGTAYGYTF.

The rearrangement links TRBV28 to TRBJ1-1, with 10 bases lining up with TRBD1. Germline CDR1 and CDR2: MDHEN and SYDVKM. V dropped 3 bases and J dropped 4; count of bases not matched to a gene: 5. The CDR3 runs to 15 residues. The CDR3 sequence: CASSLRQGAITEAFF. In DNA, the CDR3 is TGTGCCAGCAGTTTGAGACAGGGGGCTATCACTGAAGCTTTCTTT.

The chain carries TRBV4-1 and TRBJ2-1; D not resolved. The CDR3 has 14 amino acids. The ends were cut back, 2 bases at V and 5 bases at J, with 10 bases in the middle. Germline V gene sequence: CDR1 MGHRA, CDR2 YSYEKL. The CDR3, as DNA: TGCGCCAGCAGCCAACCCACGACCAACAATGAGCAGTTCTTC. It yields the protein CASSQPTTNNEQFF.

CDR3 in DNA: TGTGCCAGCAGCTTAGGTTTAGGACTCGCAACTAATGAAAAACTGTTTTTT. Encoded protein: CASSLGLGLATNEKLFF. The chain uses TRBV7-9 and TRBJ1-4; D is unresolved. With 1 base removed from V and 0 bases from J, the gap between germline ends came to 12 bases. There are 17 residues in the CDR3. Germline V gives CDR1 SEHNR, CDR2 FQNEAQ (reference sequence).

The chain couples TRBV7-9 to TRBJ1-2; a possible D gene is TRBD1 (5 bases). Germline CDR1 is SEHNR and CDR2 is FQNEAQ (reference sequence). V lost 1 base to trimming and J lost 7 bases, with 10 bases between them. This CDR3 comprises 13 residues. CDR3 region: CASSLGQWVGYTF. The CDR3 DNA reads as TGTGCCAGCAGCTTAGGACAGTGGGTTGGCTACACCTTC.

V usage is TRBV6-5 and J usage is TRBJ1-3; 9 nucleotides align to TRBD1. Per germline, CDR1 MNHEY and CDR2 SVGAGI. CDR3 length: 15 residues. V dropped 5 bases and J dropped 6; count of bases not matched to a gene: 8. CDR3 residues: CASSPSQGALNTIYF. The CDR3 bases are TGTGCCAGCAGTCCATCACAGGGGGCTTTAAACACCATATATTTT.

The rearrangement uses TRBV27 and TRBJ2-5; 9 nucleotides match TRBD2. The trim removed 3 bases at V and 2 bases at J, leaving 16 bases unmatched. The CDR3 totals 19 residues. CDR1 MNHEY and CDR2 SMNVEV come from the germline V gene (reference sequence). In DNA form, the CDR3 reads TGTGCCAGCAGTTTCCGACCCCAAGCGGGGGGAGAAAATCAAGAGACCCAGTACTTC. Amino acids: CASSFRPQAGGENQETQYF.

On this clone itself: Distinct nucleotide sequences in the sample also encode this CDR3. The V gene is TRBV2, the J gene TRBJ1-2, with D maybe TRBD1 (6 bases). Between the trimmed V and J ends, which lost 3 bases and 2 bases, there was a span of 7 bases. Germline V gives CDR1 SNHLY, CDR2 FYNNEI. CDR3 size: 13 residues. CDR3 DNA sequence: TGTGCCAGCAGTGATCAGGGGAACTATGGCTACACCTTC. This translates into CASSDQGNYGYTF.

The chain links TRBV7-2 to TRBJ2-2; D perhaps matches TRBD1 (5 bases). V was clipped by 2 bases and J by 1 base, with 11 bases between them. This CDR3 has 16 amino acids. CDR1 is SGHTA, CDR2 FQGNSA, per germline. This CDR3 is CASSLNSQGNTGELFF. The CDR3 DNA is TGTGCCAGCAGCTTAAATTCCCAGGGGAACACCGGGGAGCTGTTTTTT. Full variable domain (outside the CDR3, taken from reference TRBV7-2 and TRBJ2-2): GAGVSQSPSNKVTEKGKDVELRCDPISGHTALYWYRQSLGQGLEFLIYFQGNSAPDKSGLPSDRFSAERTGGSVSTLTIQRTQQEDSAVYLCASSLNSQGNTGELFFGEGSRLTVL.

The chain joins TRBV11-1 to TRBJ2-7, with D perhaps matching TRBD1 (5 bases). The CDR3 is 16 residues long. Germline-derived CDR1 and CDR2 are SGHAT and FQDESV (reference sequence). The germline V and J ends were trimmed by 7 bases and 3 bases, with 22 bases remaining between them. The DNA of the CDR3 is TGTGCCAGCACCACCCAGGGCCTCCCTTCTAACTACGAGCAGTACTTC. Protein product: CASTTQGLPSNYEQYF.

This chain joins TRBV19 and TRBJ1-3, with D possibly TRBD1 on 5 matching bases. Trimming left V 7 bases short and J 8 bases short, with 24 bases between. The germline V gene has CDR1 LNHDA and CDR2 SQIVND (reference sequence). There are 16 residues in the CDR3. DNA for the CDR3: TGTGCCAGTATCGGGGACCTCGGGCGCTCCCGGGACACCATATATTTT. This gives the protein CASIGDLGRSRDTIYF.

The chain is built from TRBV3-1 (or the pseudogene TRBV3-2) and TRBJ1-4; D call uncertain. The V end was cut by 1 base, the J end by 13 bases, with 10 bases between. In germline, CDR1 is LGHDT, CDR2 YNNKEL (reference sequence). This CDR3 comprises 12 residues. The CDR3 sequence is CASSQGALTLFF. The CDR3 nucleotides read TGTGCCAGCAGCCAAGGTGCGCTAACACTGTTTTTT.

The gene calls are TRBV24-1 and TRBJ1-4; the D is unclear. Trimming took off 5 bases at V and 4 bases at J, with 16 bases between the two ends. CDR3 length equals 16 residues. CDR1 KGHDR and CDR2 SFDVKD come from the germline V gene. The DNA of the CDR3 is TGTGCCACCAGTGCCAACGATGGCACAGATAATGAAAAACTGTTTTTT. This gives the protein CATSANDGTDNEKLFF.